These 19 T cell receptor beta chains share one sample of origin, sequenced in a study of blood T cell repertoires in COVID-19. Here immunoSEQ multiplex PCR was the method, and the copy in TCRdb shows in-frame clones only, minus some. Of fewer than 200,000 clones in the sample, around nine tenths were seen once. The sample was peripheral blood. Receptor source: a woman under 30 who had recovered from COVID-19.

The CDR3 DNA reads as TGCAGTGCTACTGACAGGGGGACCATATATTTT. It codes for CSATDRGTIYF. The rearrangement joins TRBV20-1 to TRBJ1-3; 9 bases align to TRBD1. CDR3 length equals 11 residues. V trimming: 4 bases; J trimming: 10 bases; junction bases outside the gene matches: 2. CDR1 DFQATT and CDR2 SNEGSKA come from the germline V gene (reference sequence).

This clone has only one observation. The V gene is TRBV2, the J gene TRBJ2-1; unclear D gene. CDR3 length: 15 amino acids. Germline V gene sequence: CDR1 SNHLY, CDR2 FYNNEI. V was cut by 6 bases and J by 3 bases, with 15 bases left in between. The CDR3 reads CASRYAGLYYNEQFF. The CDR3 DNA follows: TGTGCCAGCAGATACGCCGGGTTATACTACAATGAGCAGTTCTTC.

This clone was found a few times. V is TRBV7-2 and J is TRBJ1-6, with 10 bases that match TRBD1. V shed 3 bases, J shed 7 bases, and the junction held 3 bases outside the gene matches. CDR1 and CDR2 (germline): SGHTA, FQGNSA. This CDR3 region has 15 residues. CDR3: CASSFLDRGNSPLHF. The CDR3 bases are TGTGCCAGCAGCTTTTTGGACAGGGGGAATTCACCCCTCCACTTT.

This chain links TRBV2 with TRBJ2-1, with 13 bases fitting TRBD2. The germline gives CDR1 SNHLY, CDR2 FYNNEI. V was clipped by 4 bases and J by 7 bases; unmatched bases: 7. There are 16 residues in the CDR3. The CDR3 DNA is TGTGCCAGCAGTGCCTCAGGACTAGCGGGAGAGAATGAGCAGTTCTTC. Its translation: CASSASGLAGENEQFF.

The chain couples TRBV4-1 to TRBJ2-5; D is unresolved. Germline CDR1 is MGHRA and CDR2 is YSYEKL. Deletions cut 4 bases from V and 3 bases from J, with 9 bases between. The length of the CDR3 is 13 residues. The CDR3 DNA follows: TGCGCCAGCAGCCTCCTACCTAAAGAGACCCAGTACTTC. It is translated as CASSLLPKETQYF.

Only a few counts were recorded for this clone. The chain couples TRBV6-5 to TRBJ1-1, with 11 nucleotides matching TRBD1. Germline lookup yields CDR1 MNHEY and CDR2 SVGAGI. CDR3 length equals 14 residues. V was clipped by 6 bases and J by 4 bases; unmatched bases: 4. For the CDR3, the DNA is TGTGCCAGCAGGGGGACAGGGGGGACCACTGAAGCTTTCTTT. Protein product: CASRGTGGTTEAFF.

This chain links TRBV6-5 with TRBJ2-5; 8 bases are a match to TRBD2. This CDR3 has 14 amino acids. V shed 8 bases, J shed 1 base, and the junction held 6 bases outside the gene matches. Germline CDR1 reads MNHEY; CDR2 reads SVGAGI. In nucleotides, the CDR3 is TGTGCCAGCGGGGCCGGGGGGGTCCAAGAGACCCAGTACTTC. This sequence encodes CASGAGGVQETQYF.

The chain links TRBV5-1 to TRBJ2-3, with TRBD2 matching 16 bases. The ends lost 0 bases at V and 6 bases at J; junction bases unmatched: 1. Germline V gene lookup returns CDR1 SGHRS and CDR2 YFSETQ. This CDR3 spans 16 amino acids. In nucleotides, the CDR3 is TGCGCCAGCAGCTTGGAGGGACTAGCGGGAGGGGATACGCAGTATTTT. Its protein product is CASSLEGLAGGDTQYF.

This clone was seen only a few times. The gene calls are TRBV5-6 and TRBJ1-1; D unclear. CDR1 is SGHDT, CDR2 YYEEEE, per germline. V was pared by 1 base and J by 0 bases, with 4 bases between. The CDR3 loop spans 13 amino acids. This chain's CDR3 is CASSLIVNTEAFF. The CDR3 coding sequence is TGTGCCAGCAGCTTGATCGTGAACACTGAAGCTTTCTTT.

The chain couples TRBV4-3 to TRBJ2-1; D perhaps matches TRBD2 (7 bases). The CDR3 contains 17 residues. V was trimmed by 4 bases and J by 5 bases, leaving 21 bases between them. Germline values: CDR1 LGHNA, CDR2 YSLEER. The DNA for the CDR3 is TGCGCCAGCAGCCCAGCGAGGGGGGGGGTGAAGCACAATGAGCAGTTCTTC. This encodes CASSPARGGVKHNEQFF.

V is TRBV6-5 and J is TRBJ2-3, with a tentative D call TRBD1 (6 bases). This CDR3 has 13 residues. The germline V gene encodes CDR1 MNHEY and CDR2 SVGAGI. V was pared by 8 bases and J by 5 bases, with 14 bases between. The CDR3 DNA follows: TGTGCCAGCCGAAAAACAGGGAAAGATACGCAGTATTTT. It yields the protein CASRKTGKDTQYF.

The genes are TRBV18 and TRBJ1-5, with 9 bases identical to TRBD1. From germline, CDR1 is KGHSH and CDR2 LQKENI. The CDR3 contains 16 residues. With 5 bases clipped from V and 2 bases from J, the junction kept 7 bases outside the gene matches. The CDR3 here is CASSSRDREGNQPQHF. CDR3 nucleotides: TGTGCCAGCTCAAGCCGGGACAGGGAAGGCAATCAGCCCCAGCATTTT.

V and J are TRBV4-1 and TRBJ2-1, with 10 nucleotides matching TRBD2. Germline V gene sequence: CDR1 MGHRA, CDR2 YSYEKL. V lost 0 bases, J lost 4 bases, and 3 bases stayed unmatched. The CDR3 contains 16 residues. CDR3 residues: CASSQELAGYYNEQFF. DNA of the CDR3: TGCGCCAGCAGCCAAGAACTAGCGGGGTATTACAATGAGCAGTTCTTC.

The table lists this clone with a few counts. The CDR3 DNA reads TGTGCCAGCAGTTACTTACAGGGGGGCAATCAGCCCCAGCATTTT. As protein: CASSYLQGGNQPQHF. This chain connects TRBV6-6 to TRBJ1-5; 8 bases line up with TRBD1. With 1 base clipped from V and 2 bases from J, the junction kept 1 base outside the gene matches. Per the germline V gene, CDR1 is MNHNY and CDR2 is SVGAGI (reference sequence). The CDR3 extends over 15 amino acids.

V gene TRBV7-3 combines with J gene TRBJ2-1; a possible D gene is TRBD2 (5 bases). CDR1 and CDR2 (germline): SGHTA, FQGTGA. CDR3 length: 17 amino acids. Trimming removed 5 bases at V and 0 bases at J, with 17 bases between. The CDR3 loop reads CASSQGSGIGSYNEQFF. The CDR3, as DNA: TGTGCCAGCAGCCAAGGGAGCGGTATTGGCTCCTACAATGAGCAGTTCTTC.

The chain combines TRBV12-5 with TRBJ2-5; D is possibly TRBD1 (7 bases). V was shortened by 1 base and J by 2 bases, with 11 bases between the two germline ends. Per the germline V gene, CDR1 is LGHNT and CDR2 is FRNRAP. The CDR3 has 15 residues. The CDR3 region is CASGLASGGQETQYF. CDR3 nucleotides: TGTGCTAGTGGTTTGGCGTCAGGGGGGCAAGAGACCCAGTACTTC.

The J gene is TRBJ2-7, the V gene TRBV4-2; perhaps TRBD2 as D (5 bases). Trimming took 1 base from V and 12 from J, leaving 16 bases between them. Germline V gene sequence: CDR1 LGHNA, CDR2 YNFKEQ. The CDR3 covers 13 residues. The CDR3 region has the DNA TGTGCCAGCAGCCAAGGCCTAGCCTCCCGGCTGTACGTC. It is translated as CASSQGLASRLYV.

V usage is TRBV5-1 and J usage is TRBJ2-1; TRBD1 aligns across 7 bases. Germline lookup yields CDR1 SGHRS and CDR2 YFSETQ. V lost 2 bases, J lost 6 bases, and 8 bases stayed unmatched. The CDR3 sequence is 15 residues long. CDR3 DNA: TGCGCCAGCAGCTTAACAGGGGCCGGCCTCAATGAGCAGTTCTTC. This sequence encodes CASSLTGAGLNEQFF.

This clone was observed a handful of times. CDR3 DNA sequence: TGCGCCAGCAGCCAATCAGGACAGCTCAATCAGCCCCAGCATTTT. Amino acid sequence: CASSQSGQLNQPQHF. The chain combines TRBV4-1 with TRBJ1-5; a possible D gene is TRBD1 (6 bases). The length of the CDR3 is 15 residues. Germline-derived CDR1 and CDR2 are MGHRA and YSYEKL. Trimming removed 2 bases from V and 3 bases from J, with 11 bases in between.